This T cell receptor beta chain was obtained from a study of shared clonotypes between healthy human individuals. Study-level results: Sharing across four donors was seen in 4% to 6.5% of naive CD4 clonotypes.

When replicate PCRs were run on sorted subsets, they used about 200 ng DNA, about 30,000 T cell genomes. Some clones are missing from TCRdb's copy, which holds only in-frame ones; the method was immunoSEQ multiplex PCR. The sample has more than 2 million clones, over 85% seen once. This clone was detected only a few times. Its antigen is currently unknown. The CDR3 length is 13 residues. Trimming pared 4 bases from V and 10 bases from J, leaving 14 bases between. Germline CDR1 MGHDK, CDR2 SYGVNS. Naive CD8 cells comprised CD45RO-negative, CCR7-positively selected cells, excluding terminally differentiated effector memory CD45RA+ cells.

V is TRBV25-1 and J is TRBJ2-1, with D unclear. This clonotype was sampled from a man aged 18 to 35 in good health. Sequencing was carried out using naive CD8+ T cells sorted from blood. The CDR3 is CASSGDAGREQFF. DNA for the CDR3: TGTGCCAGCAGTGGGGATGCTGGACGGGAGCAGTTCTTC.